This TCR beta chain was identified in a study of T cells in tuberculosis. Study-level background: Sequenced TCRs come from CD1B-GMM tetramer-binding T cells.

The table came from immunoSEQ multiplex PCR; TCRdb's copy has only in-frame clones and leaves some out. The sample includes 33,000 or so clones, over 85% of them seen just once. This clone appeared a few times. Germline V gene lookup returns CDR1 SQVTM and CDR2 ANQGSEA. Trimming shortened V by 0 bases and J by 0 bases, and 15 bases separated the two germline ends. The CDR3 is 17 residues long. Latent tuberculosis screening used tuberculin skin test and IGRA at entry. Unsorted cryopreserved PBMC were sequenced, averaging about 92,000 T cells per clinical donor. The receptor's source is a donor between 10 and 29 years old with latent tuberculosis or without tuberculosis infection. The sequencing input was PBMCs. The J gene is TRBJ2-1, the V gene TRBV29-1; tentatively, D is TRBD2 (6 bases). CDR3 sequence (DNA): TGCAGCGTTGAAGATGTCGGGGGTGGGAGCTCCTACAATGAGCAGTTCTTC. Its protein product is CSVEDVGGGSSYNEQFF.